This TCR beta chain is drawn from a study of identical twins. Study-level results: Out-of-frame alpha sequences shared by twins showed excess low generation probability.

This CDR3 is 17 amino acids long. From germline, CDR1 is SGHVS and CDR2 FQNEAQ. The ends were cut back, 5 bases at V and 5 bases at J, with 22 bases in the middle. TCRdb analysed the 5' RACE reads with MiXCR anew, one entry per CDR3 protein. This table has around 490,000 distinct CDR3 sequences, about 16% appearing once. This clonotype was detected a few times. Its antigen is unknown. These same records also appear under a second study, on yellow fever vaccine responses in identical twins.

The TCR originated in a woman aged 18-35 years in good health. This chain uses TRBV7-8 with TRBJ2-1, with no clear D. Material for sequencing was CD4+ T cells sorted from blood. The DNA for the CDR3 is TGTGCCAGCAGCCCAGAAAGACCCGTGCCCCGGGACAATGAGCAGTTCTTC. This gives the protein CASSPERPVPRDNEQFF. The variable domain in full, completed from reference TRBV7-8 and TRBJ2-1, reads GAGVSQSPRYKVAKRGQDVALRCDPISGHVSLFWYQQALGQGPEFLTYFQNEAQLDKSGLPSDRFFAERPEGSVSTLKIQRTQQEDSAVYLCASSPERPVPRDNEQFFGPGTRLTVL.